This is a list of T cell receptor beta chains from one sample in a study of cytomegalovirus exposure and HLA in healthy donors. Produced via immunoSEQ multiplex PCR; TCRdb's table is partial and in-frame only. This table has 56,000 or so clones, around 93% appearing once. The sequencing input was PBMCs. All receptors come from a woman aged 18-29 years in good health and CMV-seropositive. Each CDR3 is given with its conserved first and last residue. A D gene is named only where the DNA matches it firmly. Not all rows give a size; the values are once, few, many and, for expanded clones, a class.

clone_size cdr3_length j_call v_call d_call cdr3_aa cdr3_nt
- 14 TRBJ2-3 TRBV19 - CASSIAGSLDTQYF TGTGCCAGTAGTATAGCGGGGAGCTTGGATACGCAGTATTTT
- 13 TRBJ1-5 TRBV28 - CASSLLDPRRQHF TGTGCCAGCAGTTTATTGGATCCCAGGCGCCAGCATTTT
once 15 TRBJ2-7 TRBV19 - CASSINGYGTTRKYF TGTGCCAGTAGTATAAATGGTTACGGAACTACGAGGAAGTACTTC
- 14 TRBJ2-7 TRBV15 - CATSDRGYPYEQYF TGTGCCACCAGCGACCGGGGTTACCCCTACGAGCAGTACTTC
- 16 TRBJ2-3 TRBV28 TRBD2 CASSLRRGGLVDTQYF TGTGCCAGCAGTTTGAGGCGGGGGGGCTTGGTAGATACGCAGTATTTT
- 13 TRBJ1-1 TRBV4-2 TRBD1 CASSQTGATEAFF TGTGCCAGCAGCCAGACAGGGGCGACTGAAGCTTTCTTT
- 17 TRBJ2-2 TRBV7-9 - CASSLGFRPGSTGELFF TGTGCCAGCAGCTTAGGTTTCCGTCCAGGATCCACCGGGGAGCTGTTTTTT
- 14 TRBJ2-5 TRBV7-7 TRBD1 CASSKTGRQETQYF TGTGCCAGCAGCAAGACAGGGCGGCAAGAGACCCAGTACTTC
- 18 TRBJ1-4 TRBV2 TRBD1 CASSEKPGGRVYTEKLFF TGTGCCAGCAGTGAAAAGCCAGGGGGACGTGTTTATACGGAAAAACTGTTTTTT
- 16 TRBJ1-3 TRBV29-1 TRBD1 CSVVPTGTASGNTIYF TGCAGCGTTGTCCCAACCGGGACAGCCTCTGGAAACACCATATATTTT
once 12 TRBJ1-1 TRBV19 - CASSLRNTEAFF TGTGCCAGTAGTCTTCGGAACACTGAAGCTTTCTTT
- 14 TRBJ2-7 TRBV5-1 - CASSSDSEFYEQYF TGCGCCAGCAGCTCCGACAGCGAATTCTACGAGCAGTACTTC
- 15 TRBJ1-1 TRBV6-1 TRBD1 CASKDRDRENTEAFF TGTGCCAGCAAGGATCGGGACAGGGAGAACACTGAAGCTTTCTTT
- 15 TRBJ2-1 TRBV15 TRBD2 CATSRDTSGSSEQFF TGTGCCACCAGCAGAGATACTAGCGGGTCCTCTGAGCAGTTCTTC
- 21 TRBJ2-5 TRBV10-1 TRBD2 CASSESNKGTSGGRNRETQYF TGCGCCAGCAGTGAGTCAAACAAGGGGACTAGCGGGGGCCGCAACCGAGAGACCCAGTACTTC
- 15 TRBJ1-6 TRBV7-2 TRBD1 CASSLSTGGGSPLHF TGTGCCAGCAGCTTATCGACAGGGGGAGGCTCACCCCTCCACTTT